This entry features one T cell receptor beta chain sequence. The data are from a study of blood T cell repertoires in COVID-19. Germline lookup yields CDR1 MNHEY and CDR2 SVGAGI. The trim removed 4 bases at V and 3 bases at J, leaving 7 bases unmatched. CDR3 length equals 15 residues. Authors' methods: How many nucleated cells were present was estimated from reference gene primer amplification. Clones were read by immunoSEQ multiplex PCR, and TCRdb kept only the in-frame ones, dropping some. D and trimming come from the DNA, and the V and J calls and clone size come from that table. The data hold approximately 110,000 clones, with 70% to 75% observed a single time.

This TCR was sampled from an elderly man with COVID-19, enrolled during active disease. V and J are TRBV6-5 and TRBJ1-1; 8 nucleotides match TRBD1. Sequenced material: peripheral blood. CDR3 sequence (DNA): TGTGCCAGCAGTTCGGACAGGGAGTGGGACACTGAAGCTTTCTTT. Translating gives CASSSDREWDTEAFF.